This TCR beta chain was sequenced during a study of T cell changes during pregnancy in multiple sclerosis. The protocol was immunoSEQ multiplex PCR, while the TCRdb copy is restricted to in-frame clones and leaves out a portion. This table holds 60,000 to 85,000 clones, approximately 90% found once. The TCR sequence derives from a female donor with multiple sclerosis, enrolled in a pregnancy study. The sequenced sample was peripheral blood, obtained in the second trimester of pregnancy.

The CDR3 loop reads CAITGQGTGEQYF. CDR3 coding DNA: TGTGCCATCACCGGACAGGGAACAGGCGAGCAGTACTTC. The V and J genes are TRBV10-3 and TRBJ2-7; 8 positions match TRBD1. V shed 7 bases, J shed 6 bases, and the junction held 8 bases outside the gene matches. In germline, CDR1 is ENHRY, CDR2 SYGVKD. This CDR3 spans 13 amino acids.